Listed below are T cell receptor beta chains from one sample, sequenced in a study of T cells in tumors after PD-1 blockade. Using immunoSEQ multiplex PCR, the repertoire was profiled, and TCRdb retains in-frame clones only, with some absent. The repertoire holds around 19,000 clones, 78% seen once, with 20% to 30% in the top ten. This material consisted of PBMCs, taken before anti-PD-1 treatment. These receptors were taken from a human donor with basal cell carcinoma. The CDR3 runs from the conserved cysteine through the conserved F or W. A D gene is named only where the DNA matches it firmly. Size tells how often a clone was seen (once, few, many) or the class of an expanded clone, and some rows leave it out.

size	V	J	D	CDR3	DNA
-	TRBV18	TRBJ2-3	-	CASSPPWGSTDTQYF	TGTGCCAGCTCACCACCTTGGGGAAGCACAGATACGCAGTATTTT
few	TRBV7-9	TRBJ2-3	-	CASSFPKDSSSTDTQYF	TGTGCCAGCAGCTTCCCCAAGGACTCCTCTAGCACAGATACGCAGTATTTT
-	TRBV27	TRBJ1-1	-	CASSPLGNPMNTEAFF	TGTGCCAGCAGTCCGCTTGGGAATCCAATGAACACTGAAGCTTTCTTT
-	TRBV6-5	TRBJ2-3	-	CASKASTSTDTQYF	TGTGCCAGCAAAGCGAGTACTAGCACAGATACGCAGTATTTT
-	TRBV2	TRBJ2-2	TRBD1	CASSEDGGFWDRADPGELFF	TGTGCCAGCAGTGAAGATGGAGGTTTTTGGGACAGGGCGGACCCCGGGGAGCTGTTTTTT
once	TRBV23-1	TRBJ2-3	-	CASSPLPDTQYF	TGCGCCAGCAGTCCACTACCAGATACGCAGTATTTT
-	TRBV5-1	TRBJ2-3	TRBD2	CASSSGLVMKDTQYF	TGCGCCAGCAGCTCTGGACTAGTCATGAAAGATACGCAGTATTTT
-	TRBV7-2	TRBJ1-3	-	CASSLASGNTIYF	TGTGCCAGCAGCTTAGCTAGTGGAAACACCATATATTTT
-	TRBV7-2	TRBJ2-3	-	CASSLFTDTQYF	TGTGCCAGCAGCTTATTCACAGATACGCAGTATTTT
once	TRBV18	TRBJ2-4	TRBD1	CASSPTGDAKNIQYF	TGTGCCAGCTCACCGACAGGGGATGCCAAAAACATTCAGTACTTC
few	TRBV19	TRBJ1-6	-	CASTSPGAYNSPLHF	TGTGCCAGTACATCGCCTGGGGCCTATAATTCACCCCTCCACTTT
-	TRBV7-2	TRBJ2-7	TRBD2	CASSTLAGVYEQYF	TGTGCCAGCAGCACTCTAGCGGGGGTCTACGAGCAGTACTTC
-	TRBV12-3/TRBV12-4	TRBJ2-1	TRBD2	CASGSGSIDEQFF	TGTGCCAGCGGTAGCGGGAGTATCGATGAGCAGTTCTTC
-	TRBV19	TRBJ2-1	-	CASDPGVSYNEQFF	TGTGCCAGTGACCCTGGGGTCTCCTACAATGAGCAGTTCTTC
-	TRBV7-9	TRBJ1-6	TRBD1	CASSLQGAVSPLHF	TGTGCCAGCAGCTTGCAGGGGGCGGTCTCACCCCTCCACTTT
-	TRBV10-1	TRBJ2-1	-	CASPRGYTYNEQFF	TGCGCCAGCCCCCGGGGTTACACCTACAATGAGCAGTTCTTC
-	TRBV12-5	TRBJ1-5	-	CASGMPGYSNQPQHF	TGTGCTAGTGGCATGCCAGGGTATAGCAATCAGCCCCAGCATTTT
-	TRBV7-3	TRBJ1-4	-	CASSFPGFGYEKLFF	TGTGCCAGCAGCTTCCCCGGGTTCGGTTATGAAAAACTGTTTTTT
-	TRBV7-6	TRBJ2-7	-	CASSLELGSYEQYF	TGTGCCAGCAGCTTAGAATTGGGCTCCTACGAGCAGTACTTC
-	TRBV6-5	TRBJ2-7	-	CASSSEGLPGQYF	TGTGCCAGCAGTTCCGAGGGCCTCCCTGGGCAGTACTTC
-	TRBV6-5	TRBJ2-5	TRBD1	CASSRDRGAQETQYF	TGTGCCAGCAGCCGGGACAGGGGTGCCCAAGAGACCCAGTACTTC
few	TRBV5-1	TRBJ1-1	-	CASRVSVENTEAFF	TGCGCCAGCAGGGTGAGCGTTGAGAACACTGAAGCTTTCTTT
-	TRBV4-1	TRBJ1-6	-	CASSQDSGNSPLHF	TGCGCCAGCAGCCAAGATAGTGGGAATTCACCCCTCCACTTT
-	TRBV18	TRBJ2-7	-	CASSKRDTLYEQYF	TGTGCCAGCTCAAAGAGGGACACCCTCTACGAGCAGTACTTC
-	TRBV5-4	TRBJ2-3	-	CASSLDRVTDTQYF	TGTGCCAGCAGCTTGGACCGTGTGACAGATACGCAGTATTTT
-	TRBV6-6	TRBJ2-7	TRBD1	CASSPPPGGAYEQYF	TGTGCCAGCAGCCCCCCGCCAGGGGGAGCTTACGAGCAGTACTTC
-	TRBV7-2	TRBJ2-7	TRBD2	CASSLGGLAVNEQYF	TGTGCCAGCAGCTTAGGAGGGCTAGCGGTGAACGAGCAGTACTTC
-	TRBV5-5	TRBJ2-3	-	CASSLSGLWGDTQYF	TGTGCCAGCAGCTTGAGCGGCCTTTGGGGAGATACGCAGTATTTT
-	TRBV10-3	TRBJ1-2	-	CAISEPDYYGYTF	TGTGCCATCAGTGAGCCAGACTACTATGGCTACACCTTC
once	TRBV7-6	TRBJ2-1	-	CASSFNESEQFF	TGTGCCAGCAGTTTTAACGAGAGTGAGCAGTTCTTC
few	TRBV3-1/TRBV3-2	TRBJ1-1	-	CASSQDGGGWAEAFF	TGTGCCAGCAGCCAAGACGGAGGGGGTTGGGCTGAAGCTTTCTTT
-	TRBV5-6	TRBJ2-7	-	CASSSSEQYF	TGTGCCAGCAGCTCGTCCGAGCAGTACTTC
-	TRBV7-9	TRBJ2-2	-	CASSSSGDTGELFF	TGTGCCAGCAGCTCCTCAGGGGACACCGGGGAGCTGTTTTTT
few	TRBV9	TRBJ2-5	-	CASSDRGRGQETQYF	TGTGCCAGCAGCGACCGAGGCCGCGGGCAAGAGACCCAGTACTTC
-	TRBV7-2	TRBJ1-2	TRBD1	CASSLNRGPWYGYTF	TGTGCCAGCAGCTTAAACAGGGGGCCTTGGTATGGCTACACCTTC
once	TRBV5-4	TRBJ2-5	-	CASSSFRDGETQYF	TGTGCCAGCAGCTCGTTCCGGGACGGAGAGACCCAGTACTTC
-	TRBV2	TRBJ2-1	-	CASSDGWGGAGSSYNEQFF	TGTGCCAGCAGTGACGGGTGGGGGGGGGCGGGGAGCTCCTACAATGAGCAGTTCTTC
-	TRBV6-5	TRBJ2-6	-	CASSSPAFSGANVLTF	TGTGCCAGCAGTTCCCCGGCCTTCTCTGGGGCCAACGTCCTGACTTTC
-	TRBV5-1	TRBJ2-3	TRBD2	CASSSGTSGRTDTQYF	TGCGCCAGCAGCTCCGGGACTAGCGGCCGCACAGATACGCAGTATTTT
-	TRBV29-1	TRBJ2-1	TRBD2	CSVGTTSVREQFF	TGCAGCGTTGGAACTACTAGCGTCCGTGAGCAGTTCTTC